Reported below is one TCR beta chain. The data were taken from a study of blood T cell repertoires in COVID-19. In the original workflow: Estimates of nucleated cell counts were drawn from the amplification of reference gene primers. Sequencing used immunoSEQ multiplex PCR; TCRdb keeps in-frame clones, though not all of them. V and J calls and clone size are those listed in that table; D and trimming were worked out from the DNA. Of around 300,000 clones in the sample, 80% to 90% were seen once. Two consecutive negative NP/OP PCR tests, clearance, or resolved symptoms defined Cohort 3 recovery. Trimming removed 0 bases from V and 8 bases from J, with 9 bases in between. Germline CDR1 and CDR2: SGHRS and YFSETQ. The CDR3 runs 13 residues.

This sequence originates from a woman between 18 and 30 years old who had recovered from COVID-19. The chain combines TRBV5-1 with TRBJ2-1, with D possibly matching TRBD2 (6 bases). The sample comprised PBMCs or T cells enriched from blood (not recorded which). CDR3 DNA sequence: TGCGCCAGCAGCTTGGAAGGAGGGGATGAGCAGTTCTTC. It codes for CASSLEGGDEQFF.